One and the same sample provided the 30 T cell receptor beta chains below, sequenced in a study of cytomegalovirus exposure and HLA in healthy donors. Both 60 Vbeta primers and 13 Jbeta primers went into the PCR. Produced via immunoSEQ multiplex PCR; TCRdb's table is partial and in-frame only. The sample lists around 70,000 clones, roughly four fifths seen once, with roughly 6.8% in the top ten. The sequencing input was PBMCs. These receptors originate from a human donor in good health.

The chain combines TRBV7-2 with TRBJ1-1, with TRBD1 as a possible D gene (6 bases). Germline-derived CDR1 and CDR2 are SGHTA and FQGNSA. This CDR3 has 16 amino acids. Trimming took 2 bases from V and 1 from J, leaving 14 bases between them. As DNA, the CDR3 is TGTGCCAGCAGCTTAAACCCGACAGGCGCGAACACTGAAGCTTTCTTT. This sequence encodes CASSLNPTGANTEAFF.

This chain links TRBV2 with TRBJ2-7; a possible D gene is TRBD2 (5 bases). The CDR3 sequence is 15 residues long. Germline V CDR1 and CDR2: SNHLY, FYNNEI. Trimming pared 4 bases from V and 0 bases from J, leaving 13 bases between. The DNA of the CDR3 is TGTGCCAGCAGTGTTGGGCCAACTAGCTCCTACGAGCAGTACTTC. Protein product: CASSVGPTSSYEQYF.

The chain combines TRBV7-3 with TRBJ2-3; TRBD1 might be the D (6 bases). V dropped 4 bases and J dropped 2 bases, with 13 bases sitting between them. The germline gives CDR1 SGHTA, CDR2 FQGTGA. This CDR3 contains 15 residues. The CDR3 nucleotides are TGTGCCAGCAGCTCCGGGACAAAATACACAGATACGCAGTATTTT. Encoded protein: CASSSGTKYTDTQYF. Full variable domain (missing parts from reference TRBV7-3 and TRBJ2-3): GAGVSQTPSNKVTEKGKYVELRCDPISGHTALYWYRQSLGQGPEFLIYFQGTGAADDSGLPNDRFFAVRPEGSVSTLKIQRTERGDSAVYLCASSSGTKYTDTQYFGPGTRLTVL.

This clone was seen only a few times. V gene TRBV7-8 combines with J gene TRBJ1-3, with a weak D call TRBD1 (5 bases). The CDR3 is 14 amino acids. Germline loops: CDR1 SGHVS, CDR2 FQNEAQ. Trimming shortened V by 5 bases and J by 3 bases, and 11 bases separated the two germline ends. CDR3 residues: CASSTAGGGNTIYF. The DNA of the CDR3 is TGTGCCAGCAGCACCGCGGGGGGTGGAAACACCATATATTTT.

This chain connects TRBV16 to TRBJ1-5; a possible D gene is TRBD1 (5 bases). Trimming stripped 4 bases from V and 3 bases from J, with 16 bases between. Per germline, CDR1 KGHSY and CDR2 FQNENV. This CDR3 is built from 16 residues. The CDR3 sequence: CASSPGPGGVNQPQHF. CDR3 DNA: TGTGCCAGCAGCCCCGGTCCTGGGGGGGTCAATCAGCCCCAGCATTTT.

The chain employs TRBV5-4 and TRBJ1-3; D ambiguous. Germline V gene data show CDR1 as SGHNT and CDR2 as YYREEE (reference sequence). The CDR3 has 16 amino acids. Trimming took off 3 bases at V and 2 bases at J, with 15 bases between the two ends. CDR3 nucleotides: TGTGCCAGCAGCTCGACCCAAGACATGACTGGAAACACCATATATTTT. This sequence encodes CASSSTQDMTGNTIYF.

CDR3 sequence (DNA): TGTGCCAGCAGTAGGGGGAGGGGAGCTAACTATGGCTACACCTTC. This sequence encodes CASSRGRGANYGYTF. The gene calls are TRBV6-1 and TRBJ1-2, with D possibly matching TRBD1 (6 bases). The CDR3 is made up of 15 amino acids. Germline V CDR1 and CDR2: MNHNS, SASEGT. The V end was cut by 5 bases, the J end by 0 bases, with 13 bases between.

The gene calls are TRBV10-1 and TRBJ2-3, with 15 positions matching TRBD2. Losses at the gene ends were 3 bases for V and 5 bases for J; bases not matched to a gene: 9. CDR3 length: 18 residues. In germline, CDR1 is WNHNN, CDR2 SYGVQD (reference sequence). Here the CDR3 reads CASSDPGLAGGRGDTQYF. DNA for the CDR3: TGCGCCAGCAGTGACCCGGGACTAGCGGGGGGCCGGGGAGATACGCAGTATTTT.

The genes are TRBV29-1 and TRBJ2-7; 8 bases are a match to TRBD1. The germline V gene has CDR1 SQVTM and CDR2 ANQGSEA. The CDR3 consists of 13 residues. With 8 bases clipped from V and 2 bases from J, the junction kept 8 bases outside the gene matches. Here the CDR3 reads CSTKQGAAYEQYF. In DNA form, the CDR3 reads TGCAGCACCAAGCAGGGGGCGGCCTACGAGCAGTACTTC.

The chain couples TRBV13 to TRBJ2-4, with TRBD1 matching 8 bases. Trimming took 5 bases from V and 3 from J; bases not matched to a gene: 6. This CDR3 is built from 15 residues. In germline, CDR1 is PRHDT, CDR2 FYEKMQ (reference sequence). CDR3 sequence: CASSPDRGGKNIQYF. The CDR3 DNA is TGTGCCAGCAGCCCAGACAGGGGTGGCAAAAACATTCAGTACTTC.

The V gene is TRBV2, the J gene TRBJ2-6; D unclear. V shed 2 bases and J shed 0 bases, with 8 bases lying between them. This CDR3 is built from 16 residues. The germline CDR1 and CDR2 sequences are SNHLY and FYNNEI. In DNA form, the CDR3 reads TGTGCCAGCAGTGAATGGCAGATCTCTGGGGCCAACGTCCTGACTTTC. Protein product: CASSEWQISGANVLTF.

The chain has TRBV5-8 and TRBJ2-7, with 9 bases matching TRBD1. This CDR3 spans 16 amino acids. Trimming at V came to 0 bases and at J to 4 bases, leaving 8 bases not matched to a gene. Germline CDR1 reads SGHTS; CDR2 reads YDEGEE. In DNA form, the CDR3 reads TGTGCCAGCAGCTTGGGTTCGGGACAGGGTGGGTACGAGCAGTACTTC. It encodes CASSLGSGQGGYEQYF.

V and J are TRBV9 and TRBJ2-7; TRBD1 matches at 7 bases. Germline V gene sequence: CDR1 SGDLS, CDR2 YYNGEE. This CDR3 spans 14 amino acids. V dropped 4 bases and J dropped 6; count of bases not matched to a gene: 10. Written as DNA, the CDR3 is TGTGCCAGCAGCCCTCGTAGACAGGGTGCCGAGCAGTACTTC. Residues: CASSPRRQGAEQYF.

The rearrangement links TRBV29-1 to TRBJ2-7; possible D gene TRBD2, 7 bases. Germline values: CDR1 SQVTM, CDR2 ANQGSEA. The ends were cut back, 6 bases at V and 2 bases at J, with 14 bases in the middle. This CDR3 has 13 amino acids. As DNA, the CDR3 is TGCAGCGTGGGGTCGGGGGGCCCCTACGAGCAGTACTTC. As protein: CSVGSGGPYEQYF.

V gene TRBV10-1 combines with J gene TRBJ1-3, with 11 bases that match TRBD1. Germline assignment: CDR1 WNHNN and CDR2 SYGVQD (reference sequence). Unmatched junction bases numbered 4, after V lost 7 bases and J lost 2 bases. CDR3 length: 15 residues. CDR3 protein: CASIPGQGAGNTIYF. The CDR3 bases are TGCGCCAGCATCCCGGGACAGGGGGCTGGAAACACCATATATTTT.

The chain is built from TRBV7-6 and TRBJ1-1; tentative D call: TRBD1 (5 bases). Germline assignment: CDR1 SGHVS and CDR2 FNYEAQ. This CDR3 is 16 amino acids long. Between the trimmed V and J ends, which lost 5 bases and 0 bases, there was a span of 16 bases. The CDR3 region is CASSHGAGLVNTEAFF. The DNA of the CDR3 is TGTGCCAGCAGCCATGGGGCAGGGCTTGTGAACACTGAAGCTTTCTTT.

The chain carries TRBV30 and TRBJ1-5; D possibly corresponds to TRBD1 (5 bases). This CDR3 has 14 amino acids. The germline gives CDR1 GTSNPN, CDR2 SVGIG (reference sequence). Trimming took 3 bases from V and 4 from J, leaving 13 bases between them. This CDR3 is CAWSRWGGNQPQHF. The CDR3 coding sequence is TGTGCCTGGAGCCGGTGGGGGGGGAATCAGCCCCAGCATTTT. Together with reference TRBV30 and TRBJ1-5, the CDR3 gives the full variable domain: SQTIHQWPATLVQPVGSPLSLECTVEGTSNPNLYWYRQAAGRGLQLLFYSVGIGQISSEVPQNLSASRPQDRQFILSSKKLLLSDSGFYLCAWSRWGGNQPQHFGDGTRLSIL.

The V call is TRBV7-6, the J call TRBJ2-3, with 9 bases that match TRBD2. The CDR3 covers 18 residues. With 1 base clipped from V and 6 bases from J, the junction kept 14 bases outside the gene matches. CDR1 SGHVS and CDR2 FNYEAQ come from the germline V gene. The CDR3 sequence is CASSLGARGGLIRDTQYF. The CDR3 bases are TGTGCCAGCAGCTTAGGGGCGCGGGGGGGCCTCATCAGGGATACGCAGTATTTT.

V gene TRBV9 combines with J gene TRBJ1-1; D gene unclear. The CDR3 is 14 residues long. Trimming shortened V by 0 bases and J by 3 bases, and 9 bases separated the two germline ends. Germline values: CDR1 SGDLS, CDR2 YYNGEE. The CDR3 DNA follows: TGTGCCAGCAGCGTAGATGGCGGAGACACTGAAGCTTTCTTT. Encoded protein: CASSVDGGDTEAFF.

This clone came up a few times. J is TRBJ1-1 and V is TRBV19; D perhaps matches TRBD1 (5 bases). The germline V gene encodes CDR1 LNHDA and CDR2 SQIVND (reference sequence). V shed 5 bases and J shed 4 bases, with 17 bases lying between them. The CDR3 is made up of 15 amino acids. The CDR3 sequence is CASSSYGGRGTEAFF. In nucleotides, the CDR3 is TGTGCCAGTAGTTCTTACGGGGGGAGAGGCACTGAAGCTTTCTTT.

The chain couples TRBV5-6 to TRBJ1-2, with D possibly TRBD1 on 6 matching bases. This CDR3 is built from 13 residues. Germline V gene sequence: CDR1 SGHDT, CDR2 YYEEEE. V lost 6 bases to trimming and J lost 7 bases, with 16 bases between them. Here the CDR3 reads CASTQQGRFGYTF. The CDR3 nucleotides read TGTGCCAGCACCCAACAGGGACGTTTTGGCTACACCTTC. The full variable domain, rest sourced from reference TRBV5-6 and TRBJ1-2, is DAGVTQSPTHLIKTRGQQVTLRCSPKSGHDTVSWYQQALGQGPQFIFQYYEEEERQRGNFPDRFSGHQFPNYSSELNVNALLLGDSALYLCASTQQGRFGYTFGSGTRLTVV.

This chain joins TRBV18 and TRBJ2-1; weak D call: TRBD1 (6 bases). The CDR3 consists of 15 residues. Germline CDR1 and CDR2: KGHSH and LQKENI. The V gene lost 6 bases and the J gene lost 1 base, with 13 bases spanning the gap. The CDR3 is CASSARGRSYNEQFF. For the CDR3, the DNA is TGTGCCAGCTCCGCCAGGGGCCGTTCCTACAATGAGCAGTTCTTC.

This chain links TRBV5-6 with TRBJ2-3; the match to TRBD2 covers 14 bases. Unmatched junction bases numbered 8, after V lost 2 bases and J lost 3 bases. Germline V gene sequence: CDR1 SGHDT, CDR2 YYEEEE. CDR3 length: 18 residues. The CDR3 bases are TGTGCCAGCAGCTTTCTGACTAGCGGGGGGGCGGGGACAGATACGCAGTATTTT. Its protein product is CASSFLTSGGAGTDTQYF. The entire variable domain, with the rest obtained from reference TRBV5-6 and TRBJ2-3, is as follows: DAGVTQSPTHLIKTRGQQVTLRCSPKSGHDTVSWYQQALGQGPQFIFQYYEEEERQRGNFPDRFSGHQFPNYSSELNVNALLLGDSALYLCASSFLTSGGAGTDTQYFGPGTRLTVL.

The CDR3 protein is CASSQSILGQGSKETQYF. In nucleotides, the CDR3 is TGCGCCAGCAGTCAATCGATTCTGGGACAGGGGTCGAAAGAGACCCAGTACTTC. The chain recombines TRBV23-1 with TRBJ2-5, with 10 bases aligning to TRBD1. TRBV23-1 is known as an ORF, though its function is uncertain. V was pared by 0 bases and J by 3 bases, with 10 bases of the junction left unmatched. CDR3 length: 18 amino acids.

The chain links TRBV15 to TRBJ1-5; no firm D call. Germline V gene sequence: CDR1 LNHNV, CDR2 YYDKDF (reference sequence). This CDR3 contains 15 residues. The V end was cut by 4 bases, the J end by 6 bases, with 16 bases between. In DNA form, the CDR3 reads TGTGCCACCAGCACCAGCAAGCCTAGCCCTCAGCCCCAGCATTTT. Translating it yields CATSTSKPSPQPQHF.

This chain links TRBV2 with TRBJ1-2, with TRBD1 matching over 9 bases. After removal of 4 bases from V and 4 bases from J, the junction contained 10 bases not matched to a gene. This CDR3 has 16 residues. Germline CDR1 reads SNHLY; CDR2 reads FYNNEI. The chain's CDR3 is CASSVQGATSSYGYTF. CDR3 coding DNA: TGTGCCAGCAGTGTACAGGGGGCGACCTCCTCCTATGGCTACACCTTC. Full variable domain (remainder filled in from reference TRBV2 and TRBJ1-2): EPEVTQTPSHQVTQMGQEVILRCVPISNHLYFYWYRQILGQKVEFLVSFYNNEISEKSEIFDDQFSVERPDGSNFTLKIRSTKLEDSAMYFCASSVQGATSSYGYTFGSGTRLTVV.

V and J are TRBV10-2 and TRBJ1-6; possible D gene TRBD1, 6 bases. CDR3 size: 14 residues. Trimming took 7 bases from V and 5 from J, leaving 12 bases between them. The germline V gene has CDR1 WSHSY and CDR2 SAAADI. CDR3 region: CASIGGFHNSPLHF. The DNA of the CDR3 is TGCGCCAGCATAGGGGGATTCCATAATTCACCCCTCCACTTT.

This clone was seen a few times. This chain joins TRBV18 and TRBJ1-1, with TRBD1 matching over 9 bases. V shed 2 bases and J 6 bases; nucleotides not matched to a gene: 4. The CDR3 spans 14 residues. Germline V gives CDR1 KGHSH, CDR2 LQKENI. CDR3 bases: TGTGCCAGCTCACCAACAGGGGGCTTTTCTGAAGCTTTCTTT. Its protein product is CASSPTGGFSEAFF. The full variable domain, completed using reference TRBV18 and TRBJ1-1, is NAGVMQNPRHLVRRRGQEARLRCSPMKGHSHVYWYRQLPEEGLKFMVYLQKENIIDESGMPKERFSAEFPKEGPSILRIQQVVRGDSAAYFCASSPTGGFSEAFFGQGTRLTVV.

Here the CDR3 reads CASSSPDRGGDRTQYF. In nucleotides, the CDR3 is TGTGCCAGCAGTTCACCGGACAGGGGCGGGGACCGGACCCAGTACTTC. V gene TRBV6-6 combines with J gene TRBJ2-5, with 9 bases matching TRBD1. In germline, CDR1 is MNHNY, CDR2 SVGAGI (reference sequence). The CDR3 extends over 16 amino acids. The V segment lost 4 bases and the J segment 7 bases; nucleotides outside the gene matches: 13.

The table lists this clone with a few counts. The rearrangement links TRBV6-4 to TRBJ1-1; D remains unclear. Looked up from germline, CDR1 is MRHNA and CDR2 is SNTAGT. This CDR3 has 13 amino acids. V dropped 3 bases and J dropped 0 bases, with 5 bases sitting between them. The CDR3 region is CASSETLNTEAFF. In nucleotides, the CDR3 is TGTGCCAGCAGTGAAACATTGAACACTGAAGCTTTCTTT.